The clone carrying this T cell receptor beta chain showed up just a few times. TCRdb keeps only in-frame clones here, not all; method: immunoSEQ multiplex PCR. Here the sample spans about 180,000 clones, roughly 93% being singletons. This entry comes from a study of T cell responses to AZD1222 COVID-19 vaccine. The source was peripheral blood, collected 28 days after the second dose of the MenACWY control vaccine. The clonotype comes from an adult who received the MenACWY meningococcal vaccine as a control.

This CDR3 is CASSLRGQGAGYEQYF. CDR3 sequence (DNA): TGTGCCAGCAGCTTAAGGGGCCAGGGGGCAGGGTACGAGCAGTACTTC. This chain connects TRBV7-9 to TRBJ2-7; the match to TRBD1 covers 8 bases. V lost 2 bases, J lost 4 bases, and 10 bases stayed unmatched. The CDR3 has 16 residues. CDR1 is SEHNR and CDR2 is FQNEAQ in the germline V gene (reference sequence).